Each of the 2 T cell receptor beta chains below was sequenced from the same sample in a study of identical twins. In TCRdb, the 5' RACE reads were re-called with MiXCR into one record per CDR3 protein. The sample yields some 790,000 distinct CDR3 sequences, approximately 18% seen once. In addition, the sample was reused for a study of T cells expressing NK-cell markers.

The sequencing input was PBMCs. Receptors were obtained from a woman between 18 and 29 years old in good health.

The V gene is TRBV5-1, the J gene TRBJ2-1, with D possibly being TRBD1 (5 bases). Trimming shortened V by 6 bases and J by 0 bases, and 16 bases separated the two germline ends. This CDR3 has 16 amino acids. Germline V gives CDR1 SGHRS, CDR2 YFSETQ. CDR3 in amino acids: CASIQGAVSSYNEQFF. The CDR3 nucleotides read TGCGCCAGCATCCAGGGTGCGGTTAGCTCCTACAATGAGCAGTTCTTC.

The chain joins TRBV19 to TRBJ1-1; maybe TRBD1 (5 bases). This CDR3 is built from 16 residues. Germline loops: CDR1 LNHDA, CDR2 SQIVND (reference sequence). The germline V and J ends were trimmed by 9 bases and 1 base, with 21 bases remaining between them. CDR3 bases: TGTGCCAGCATCGACCCGGGACGGCATAGGAACACTGAAGCTTTCTTT. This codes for CASIDPGRHRNTEAFF.